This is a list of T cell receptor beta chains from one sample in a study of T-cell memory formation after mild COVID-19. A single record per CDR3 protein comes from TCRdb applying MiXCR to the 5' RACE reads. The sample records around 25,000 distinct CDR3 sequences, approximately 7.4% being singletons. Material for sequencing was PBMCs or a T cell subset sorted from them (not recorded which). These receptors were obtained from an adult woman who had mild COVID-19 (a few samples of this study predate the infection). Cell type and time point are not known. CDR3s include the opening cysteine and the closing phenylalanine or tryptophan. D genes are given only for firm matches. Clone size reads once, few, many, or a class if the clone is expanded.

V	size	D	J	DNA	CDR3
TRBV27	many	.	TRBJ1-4	TGTGCCAGCAGGCGCCCGGGGGAAAAACTGTTTTTT	CASRRPGEKLFF
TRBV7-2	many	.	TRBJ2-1	TGTGCCAGCAGCCCCACGCGGGGCTCCTACAATGAGCAGTTCTTC	CASSPTRGSYNEQFF
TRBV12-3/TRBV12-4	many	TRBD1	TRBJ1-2	TGTGCCAGCAGCAGGACAGGGGGCCGCTATGGCTACACCTTC	CASSRTGGRYGYTF
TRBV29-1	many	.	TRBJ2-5	TGCAGCGTTGGCCCTCAAGAGACCCAGTACTTC	CSVGPQETQYF
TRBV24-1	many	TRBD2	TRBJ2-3	TGTGCCACCAGTGTTGGCCTAGCGGGAGTCAGGGATACGCGGTATTTT	CATSVGLAGVRDTRYF
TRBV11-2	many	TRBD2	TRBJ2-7	TGTGCCAGCAGCTTAGGCGGGAGGGCGGGCGAGCAGTACTTC	CASSLGGRAGEQYF
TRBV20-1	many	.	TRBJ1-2	TGCAGTGCTAGTTCTGGTTTGAACTATGGCTACACCTTC	CSASSGLNYGYTF
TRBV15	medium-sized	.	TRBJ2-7	TGTGCCACCAGCAGAGATCGAGGACCCGGCTTCGAGCAGTACTTC	CATSRDRGPGFEQYF
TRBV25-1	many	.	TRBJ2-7	TGTGCCAGCAGTGCAACAGGGACCTACGAGCAGTACTTC	CASSATGTYEQYF
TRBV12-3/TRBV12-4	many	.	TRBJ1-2	TGTGCCAGCAGCCCTGGGGGGGGATTCCCTAACTATGGCTACACCTTC	CASSPGGGFPNYGYTF
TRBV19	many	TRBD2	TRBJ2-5	TGTGCCAGTAGTGTCCGGACTAGCGGGAGTTATGAGACCCAGTACTTC	CASSVRTSGSYETQYF